Below are 22 T cell receptor beta chains sequenced from a single sample in a study of CD8 T cells in Susac syndrome. Reverse transcription of 0.5 to 1 ug RNA was performed with random hexamers. One entry per CDR3 protein, called by TCRdb with MiXCR from the immunoSEQ multiplex PCR reads. The table shows around 140,000 distinct CDR3 sequences, with roughly 94% occurring only once. The sample consisted of CD4+ T cells from PBMCs. The receptors shown here come from a human donor with Susac syndrome.

This chain joins TRBV7-8 and TRBJ1-4; possibly TRBD1 for D (6 bases). Germline V gene lookup returns CDR1 SGHVS and CDR2 FQNEAQ. Trimming left V 1 base short and J 2 bases short, with 11 bases between. This CDR3 comprises 16 residues. In DNA, the CDR3 is TGTGCCAGCAGCTTAGTGTTCAGGGGCACTAATGAAAAACTGTTTTTT. Residues: CASSLVFRGTNEKLFF.

CDR3 nucleotides: TGCGCCAGCAGCCAAGATAGTCCGGGTCTAGCGGGAAGGAACGAGCAGTACTTC. This translates into CASSQDSPGLAGRNEQYF. This rearrangement joins TRBV4-3 to TRBJ2-7; TRBD2 matches 9 bases. The CDR3 extends over 18 amino acids. V was clipped by 0 bases and J by 5 bases; unmatched bases: 14. Germline CDR1 LGHNA, CDR2 YSLEER.

The chain carries TRBV9 and TRBJ1-5; 8 nucleotides match TRBD1. Germline CDR1 is SGDLS and CDR2 is YYNGEE. This CDR3 is 14 amino acids long. The ends lost 2 bases at V and 6 bases at J; junction bases unmatched: 4. The DNA of the CDR3 is TGTGCCAGCAGCGTGGGACAGGAGGGTCAGCCCCAGCATTTT. It specifies CASSVGQEGQPQHF. Full variable domain (rest looked up from reference TRBV9 and TRBJ1-5): DSGVTQTPKHLITATGQRVTLRCSPRSGDLSVYWYQQSLDQGLQFLIQYYNGEERAKGNILERFSAQQFPDLHSELNLSSLELGDSALYFCASSVGQEGQPQHFGDGTRLSIL.

Notes on this clonotype: At one of its ends the junction is not consistent with the germline gene, which may arise from a read error. The chain recombines TRBV12-3 or TRBV12-4 with TRBJ2-5, with 9 bases identical to TRBD2. The CDR3 extends over 12 amino acids. Written as DNA, the CDR3 is TGTGCCAGCTCAACTACTCCCGGGACTAGCAACTTC. Its protein product is CASSTTPGTSNF.

The rearrangement joins TRBV21-1 to TRBJ2-7; no DNA check was done on the table's D call, TRBD2. TRBV21-1 is noted as a pseudogene. This CDR3 spans 14 amino acids. CDR3 region: CASSKATLGREQYF. Here the CDR3 DNA reads TGTGCCAGCAGCAAAGCCACTCTGGGCCGGGAGCAGTACTTC.

CDR3 sequence: CAIRGLAGSNTGELFF. CDR3 coding DNA: TGTGCCATCAGGGGACTAGCGGGATCGAACACCGGGGAGCTGTTTTTT. This chain connects TRBV10-3 to TRBJ2-2; 13 bases line up with TRBD2. The CDR3 covers 16 residues. From germline, CDR1 is ENHRY and CDR2 SYGVKD. V lost 6 bases, J lost 0 bases, and 1 base stayed unmatched.

The chain joins TRBV7-9 to TRBJ1-5; TRBD1 matches 12 bases. CDR3 length: 17 amino acids. The germline V gene encodes CDR1 SEHNR and CDR2 FQNEAQ (reference sequence). The V segment lost 1 base and the J segment 7 bases; nucleotides outside the gene matches: 8. The chain's CDR3 is CASSLGVGQGADQPQHF. DNA for the CDR3: TGTGCCAGCAGCTTAGGAGTGGGACAGGGGGCGGACCAGCCCCAGCATTTT.

This sequence joins TRBV20-1 and TRBJ1-2; D ambiguous. CDR3 length: 11 residues. Germline V gives CDR1 DFQATT, CDR2 SNEGSKA (reference sequence). V shed 4 bases and J shed 2 bases, with 5 bases lying between them. CDR3 sequence reads: CSAMQNYGYTF. In nucleotides, the CDR3 is TGCAGTGCTATGCAAAACTATGGCTACACCTTC.

The rearrangement uses TRBV28 and TRBJ2-5, with D perhaps given as TRBD1 or TRBD2 (5 bases each). The V end was cut by 10 bases, the J end by 7 bases, with 19 bases between. Germline V gene data show CDR1 as MDHEN and CDR2 as SYDVKM. This CDR3 has 13 residues. CDR3 loop: CATRGDAGTTQYF. CDR3 DNA: TGTGCCACCCGGGGCGACGCAGGCACGACCCAGTACTTC.

CDR3 sequence: CSVAGTASVAEAFF. In nucleotides, the CDR3 is TGCAGCGTTGCTGGGACCGCCAGCGTCGCTGAAGCTTTCTTT. J is TRBJ1-1 and V is TRBV29-1, with D tentatively TRBD1 (5 bases). CDR1 and CDR2 from the germline V gene are SQVTM and ANQGSEA. V shed 4 bases and J shed 6 bases, with 18 bases lying between them. This CDR3 region has 14 residues.

V usage is TRBV5-1 and J usage is TRBJ1-2; TRBD1 matches at 7 bases. The germline V gene has CDR1 SGHRS and CDR2 YFSETQ. J lost 6 bases, V lost 0 bases, and 8 bases had no gene match. This CDR3 spans 15 amino acids. The CDR3 sequence: CASSLVSTGMDGYTF. The CDR3 nucleotides are TGCGCCAGCAGCTTGGTCTCGACAGGGATGGATGGCTACACCTTC.

The rearrangement uses TRBV6-6 and TRBJ2-6; D not certain. Germline values: CDR1 MNHNY, CDR2 SVGAGI (reference sequence). V was pared by 5 bases and J by 0 bases, with 5 bases between. CDR3 size: 14 residues. Here the CDR3 DNA reads TGTGCCAGCAGTCGCCTCTCTGGGGCCAACGTCCTGACTTTC. Its translation: CASSRLSGANVLTF.

This clonotype was seen just once. The chain recombines TRBV30 with TRBJ1-3; D might be TRBD1 (5 bases). V was pared by 2 bases and J by 0 bases, with 11 bases between. This CDR3 is built from 15 residues. The germline CDR1 and CDR2 sequences are GTSNPN and SVGIG (reference sequence). The CDR3 DNA reads TGTGCCTGGAGTCTGGGGGGATTCTCTGGAAACACCATATATTTT. It yields the protein CAWSLGGFSGNTIYF.

The chain links TRBV30 to TRBJ1-2; the D gene is possibly TRBD1 (6 bases). The CDR3 totals 14 residues. Trimming removed 0 bases from V and 5 bases from J, with 13 bases in between. The germline gives CDR1 GTSNPN, CDR2 SVGIG (reference sequence). The CDR3 DNA reads TGTGCCTGGAGTGTCCAGGGGATCCCATATGGCTACACCTTC. Residues: CAWSVQGIPYGYTF. Filled out from reference TRBV30 and TRBJ1-2, the complete variable domain reads SQTIHQWPATLVQPVGSPLSLECTVEGTSNPNLYWYRQAAGRGLQLLFYSVGIGQISSEVPQNLSASRPQDRQFILSSKKLLLSDSGFYLCAWSVQGIPYGYTFGSGTRLTVV.

CDR3 loop: CSARVSGRYEQYF. CDR3 sequence (DNA): TGCAGTGCTAGAGTCTCAGGGCGGTACGAGCAGTACTTC. The chain employs TRBV20-1 and TRBJ2-7, with a tentative D call TRBD1 (5 bases). Germline V gene sequence: CDR1 DFQATT, CDR2 SNEGSKA (reference sequence). The CDR3 consists of 13 residues. Trimming removed 1 base from V and 4 bases from J, with 11 bases in between.

The chain is built from TRBV30 and TRBJ2-5; TRBD2 agrees at 10 bases. Looked up from germline, CDR1 is GTSNPN and CDR2 is SVGIG (reference sequence). This CDR3 comprises 12 residues. V shed 4 bases and J 5 bases; nucleotides not matched to a gene: 1. CDR3 bases: TGTGCCTGGACTAGCGGGGGTGAGACCCAGTACTTC. It is translated as CAWTSGGETQYF.

V gene TRBV9 combines with J gene TRBJ1-1, with TRBD1 identical over 7 bases. Trimming cost V 4 bases and J 7 bases; bases outside gene matches: 10. The CDR3 runs to 14 residues. Germline V gives CDR1 SGDLS, CDR2 YYNGEE. CDR3 region: CASSPGQLTGEAFF. Here the CDR3 DNA reads TGTGCCAGCAGCCCGGGACAGTTAACAGGTGAAGCTTTCTTT.

V is TRBV30 and J is TRBJ2-1, with a possible D match to TRBD2 (7 bases). The CDR3 covers 14 residues. Germline V gene sequence: CDR1 GTSNPN, CDR2 SVGIG (reference sequence). V lost 8 bases, J lost 8 bases, and 22 bases lay in between. CDR3 sequence (DNA): TGTGCCCACAATCGGGGGGCGGTTATCGATGAGCAGTTCTTC. Its translation: CAHNRGAVIDEQFF. Using reference TRBV30 and TRBJ2-1 for the parts outside the CDR3, the full variable domain is SQTIHQWPATLVQPVGSPLSLECTVEGTSNPNLYWYRQAAGRGLQLLFYSVGIGQISSEVPQNLSASRPQDRQFILSSKKLLLSDSGFYLCAHNRGAVIDEQFFGPGTRLTVL.

In this sample, this clonotype turned up once. The genes are TRBV12-3 or TRBV12-4 and TRBJ2-5; D remains unclear. This CDR3 comprises 13 residues. V was shortened by 3 bases and J by 1 base, with 6 bases between the two germline ends. The CDR3, as DNA: TGTGCCAGCAGTTTCCGCCGCCAAGAGACCCAGTACTTC. Translation gives CASSFRRQETQYF.

This clonotype was counted a few times. V is TRBV11-2 and J is TRBJ2-2, with D hard to call. The CDR3 covers 14 residues. V lost 4 bases, J lost 6 bases, and 12 bases lay in between. The germline CDR1 and CDR2 sequences are SGHAT and FQNNGV. The CDR3 DNA sequence: TGTGCCAGCAGCTCCCCCCGCAATCCCGGGGAGCTGTTTTTT. Encoded protein: CASSSPRNPGELFF.

CDR3 DNA: TGCAGTGCTAGAGATTTTTCGGGCGGTGACATTCAGTACTTC. The encoded protein is CSARDFSGGDIQYF. The V and J genes are TRBV20-1 and TRBJ2-4, with no clear D. This CDR3 is 14 amino acids long. Trimming left V 0 bases short and J 8 bases short, with 14 bases between. Germline V gives CDR1 DFQATT, CDR2 SNEGSKA (reference sequence).

The V call is TRBV29-1, the J call TRBJ2-3; 14 bases agree with TRBD2. This CDR3 region has 18 residues. From germline, CDR1 is SQVTM and CDR2 ANQGSEA. J gave up 3 bases and V 0 bases, and 8 bases lay outside the gene matches. CDR3 in DNA: TGCAGCGTTGAAGATCCTCGACTAGCGGGAGGGCCAACAGATACGCAGTATTTT. Translating it yields CSVEDPRLAGGPTDTQYF.